This paragraph covers one TCR beta chain sequence. It has no known antigen specificity. Base qualities are missing; no much larger clone stands one base away. The data originate from a study of blood T cell repertoires in COVID-19 (TCRdb year 2020). Background for the entire study: Samples from collaborators originated in the United States, Italy and Spain and spanned both the acute and convalescent phases of COVID-19. The repertoires were released in a freely available public database intended as a resource for research on the immune response to SARS-CoV-2. Sample metadata almost always included a de-identified subject ID, COVID-19 status, age in years and sex. The prospective study material was composed of cDNA or gDNA derived from T cells, B-cell-depleted T cells, or PBMCs. Where available, HLA class I and class II types were obtained from metadata supplied by the sample provider rather than from assay-based typing. Deeply sampled blood TCRbeta repertoires from subjects exposed to, actively infected with, or recovered from COVID-19 were included in the dataset. The samples were drawn from two sources: the first 160 participants of the ongoing ImmuneRACE study, and 1,254 subjects contributed by 6 global collaborators. Overall study results and their limits: The quantity of clinical and demographic metadata differed by source and by participant and was supplied without curation.

The cysteine opens and the phenylalanine closes a CDR3 of 15 amino acids. Just the 45-base CDR3 DNA is kept, in frame starting at base 1. The germline V gene (reference sequence) provides CDR1 DFQATT and CDR2 SNEGSKA. V is trimmed back by 3 bases and J by 4 bases, and the junction contains 9 bases that no gene match accounts for. Collaborating institutions collected whole blood in K2EDTA tubes following their own protocols. For TCRbeta analysis, collaborators shipped samples in one of three forms: frozen whole blood, isolated PBMCs, or DNA extracted from either of those sample types. TCRbeta CDR3 regions were amplified from genomic DNA using the immunoSEQ Assay, a bias-controlled multiplex PCR. The paper's processing steps were these. The number of nucleated cells in each sample was estimated from the amplification of reference gene primers within the assay. To quantify the absolute abundance of each unique TCRbeta CDR3 rearrangement, sequence reads were collapsed and filtered. Productive Simpson clonality was computed per sample as the square root of Simpson's diversity index over productive rearrangements. TCRdb stores this immuneACCESS table with in-frame sequences only. Part of the clones is absent; in the studies checked, under half of the shortfall reflects unresolved V genes, and no reason is known for the rest. The D gene and trimming were derived from the DNA, and the V and J assignments and clone size from that table. The sample includes some 30,000 clones, with roughly nine tenths observed a single time. Of the sample, less than 15% falls within the top ten clones.

The sequenced sample was peripheral blood. The clonotype was recovered from a man between 65 and 85 years old with active COVID-19. The sequence is built from TRBV20-1 and TRBJ1-2, with 9 junctional bases fitting TRBD1. The CDR3 amino acid sequence is: CSASDGGQGAYGYTF. The DNA is as follows: TGCAGTGCTAGTGATGGGGGACAGGGAGCCTATGGCTACACCTTC.